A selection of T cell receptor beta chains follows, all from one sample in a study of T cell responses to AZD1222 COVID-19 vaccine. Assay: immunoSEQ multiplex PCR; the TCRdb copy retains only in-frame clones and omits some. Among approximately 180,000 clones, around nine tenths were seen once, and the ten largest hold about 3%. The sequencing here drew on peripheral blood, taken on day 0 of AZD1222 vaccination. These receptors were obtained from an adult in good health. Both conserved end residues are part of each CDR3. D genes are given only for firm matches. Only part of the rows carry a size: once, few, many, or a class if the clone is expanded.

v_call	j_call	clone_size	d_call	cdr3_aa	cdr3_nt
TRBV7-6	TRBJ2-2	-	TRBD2	CASSLLASGSTGELFF	TGTGCCAGCAGCTTACTGGCTAGCGGGAGCACCGGGGAGCTGTTTTTT
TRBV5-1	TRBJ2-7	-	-	CASSPRGIPDEQYF	TGCGCCAGCAGCCCGAGGGGCATCCCGGACGAGCAGTACTTC
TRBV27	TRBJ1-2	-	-	CASSRDTPPRSYTF	TGTGCCAGCAGCAGGGACACCCCGCCAAGGAGCTACACCTTC
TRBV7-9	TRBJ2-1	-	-	CASSLESRSWNEQFF	TGTGCCAGCAGCTTAGAGAGTCGGTCATGGAATGAGCAGTTCTTC
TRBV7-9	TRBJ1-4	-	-	CASSPVRGGEKLFF	TGTGCCAGCAGCCCCGTTAGGGGAGGGGAAAAACTGTTTTTT
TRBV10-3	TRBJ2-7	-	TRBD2	CAIKPGLAGEYQYF	TGTGCCATCAAACCGGGACTAGCGGGAGAGTACCAGTACTTC
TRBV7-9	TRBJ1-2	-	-	CASSLAQSGYTF	TGTGCCAGCAGCTTAGCACAGTCTGGCTACACCTTC
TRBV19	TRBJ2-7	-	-	CASSIQTAYEQYF	TGTGCCAGTAGTATTCAAACAGCCTACGAGCAGTACTTC
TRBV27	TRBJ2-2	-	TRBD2	CATMPGGNLNTGELFF	TGTGCCACCATGCCGGGAGGCAACCTGAACACCGGGGAGCTGTTTTTT
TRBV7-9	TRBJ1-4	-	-	CASTLRGGAYEKLFF	TGTGCCAGCACCTTAAGGGGGGGCGCCTATGAAAAACTGTTTTTT
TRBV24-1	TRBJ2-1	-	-	CATSDFVAAEQFF	TGTGCCACCAGTGATTTCGTCGCCGCTGAGCAGTTCTTC
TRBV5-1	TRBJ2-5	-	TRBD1	CASSTWTGQETQYF	TGCGCCAGCAGCACCTGGACAGGGCAAGAGACCCAGTACTTC
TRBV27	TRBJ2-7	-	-	CASSLSDHYEQYF	TGTGCCAGCAGTTTATCGGACCACTACGAGCAGTACTTC
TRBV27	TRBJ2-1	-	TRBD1	CASSLGLTGHNEQFF	TGTGCCAGCAGTTTGGGGTTGACAGGGCACAATGAGCAGTTCTTC
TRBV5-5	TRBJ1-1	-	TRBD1	CASSLILLTGGLNTEAFF	TGTGCCAGCAGCTTAATTTTGTTGACAGGGGGCTTGAACACTGAAGCTTTCTTT
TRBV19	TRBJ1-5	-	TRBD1	CASSTPQGGNQPQHF	TGTGCCAGTAGTACCCCGCAGGGGGGCAATCAGCCCCAGCATTTT
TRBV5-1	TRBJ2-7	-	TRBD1	CASSKDRGLEEQYF	TGCGCCAGCAGCAAGGACAGGGGGCTGGAAGAGCAGTACTTC
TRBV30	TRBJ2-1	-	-	CAWSVGISYNEQFF	TGTGCCTGGAGTGTAGGGATTTCCTACAATGAGCAGTTCTTC
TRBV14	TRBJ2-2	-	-	CASSRDLGTGELFF	TGTGCCAGCAGCCGGGACCTGGGCACCGGGGAGCTGTTTTTT
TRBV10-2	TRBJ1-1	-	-	CASSLRTENTEAFF	TGCGCCAGCAGTCTGCGGACAGAGAACACTGAAGCTTTCTTT
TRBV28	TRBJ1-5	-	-	CASSRARVNQPQHF	TGTGCCAGCAGCCGCGCGCGGGTCAATCAGCCCCAGCATTTT
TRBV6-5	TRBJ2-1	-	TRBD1	CASRPDRGWDNEQFF	TGTGCCAGCAGACCCGACAGGGGTTGGGACAATGAGCAGTTCTTC
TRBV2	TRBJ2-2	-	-	CASTSLGGSGELFF	TGTGCCAGCACTTCACTGGGGGGAAGCGGGGAGCTGTTTTTT
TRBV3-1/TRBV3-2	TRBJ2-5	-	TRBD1	CASSQGPGTGGAFGETQYF	TGTGCCAGCAGCCAAGGCCCCGGGACAGGGGGCGCTTTCGGTGAGACCCAGTACTTC
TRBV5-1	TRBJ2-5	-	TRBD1	CASSLSTGSGQETQYF	TGCGCCAGCAGCTTATCGACAGGGTCGGGACAAGAGACCCAGTACTTC
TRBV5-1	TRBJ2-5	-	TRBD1	CASSLTGDETQYF	TGCGCCAGCAGCTTGACAGGGGATGAGACCCAGTACTTC
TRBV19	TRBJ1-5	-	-	CASSMGRSNQPQHF	TGTGCCAGTAGTATGGGCAGGAGCAATCAGCCCCAGCATTTT
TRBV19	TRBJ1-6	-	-	CASSIDGTYGAPLHF	TGTGCCAGTAGTATAGATGGGACCTACGGGGCACCCCTCCACTTT
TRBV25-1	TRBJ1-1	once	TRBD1	CASSRDRENTEAFF	TGTGCCAGCAGCCGGGACAGGGAGAACACTGAAGCTTTCTTT
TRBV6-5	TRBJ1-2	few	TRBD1	CASRTGTNYGYTF	TGTGCCAGCAGGACAGGGACCAACTATGGCTACACCTTC
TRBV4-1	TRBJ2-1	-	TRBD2	CASSQDSGGEQFF	TGCGCCAGCAGCCAAGATTCGGGGGGTGAGCAGTTCTTC
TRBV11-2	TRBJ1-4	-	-	CASSLTPGVNGKLFF	TGTGCCAGCAGCTTAACGCCGGGGGTGAATGGAAAACTGTTTTTT
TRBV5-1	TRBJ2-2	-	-	CASSLAARAGGELFF	TGCGCCAGCAGCTTGGCCGCGAGGGCGGGCGGGGAGCTGTTTTTT
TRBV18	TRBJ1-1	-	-	CASSVYKGTEAFF	TGTGCCAGCTCCGTGTACAAGGGAACTGAAGCTTTCTTT
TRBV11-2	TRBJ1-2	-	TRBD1	CASSLGQGGYGYTF	TGTGCCAGCAGCTTAGGACAGGGCGGCTATGGCTACACCTTC
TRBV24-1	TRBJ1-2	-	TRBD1	CATSDRDRPYGYTF	TGTGCCACCAGTGATCGGGACAGGCCCTATGGCTACACCTTC
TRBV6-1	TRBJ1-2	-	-	CASSDGIHGYTF	TGTGCCAGCAGTGATGGGATCCATGGCTACACCTTC
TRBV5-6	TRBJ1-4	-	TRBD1	CASSPVTGSLTNEKLFF	TGTGCCAGCAGCCCAGTGACAGGGAGTCTCACTAATGAAAAACTGTTTTTT
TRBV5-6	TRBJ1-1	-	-	CASSPRRGWGNTEAFF	TGTGCCAGCAGCCCTCGACGGGGGTGGGGGAACACTGAAGCTTTCTTT
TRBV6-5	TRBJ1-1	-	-	CASSYGAHAEAFF	TGTGCCAGCAGTTACGGGGCCCATGCGGAAGCTTTCTTT
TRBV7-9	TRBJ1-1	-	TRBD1	CASSVTGEKDTEAFF	TGTGCCAGCAGCGTGACAGGGGAGAAGGACACTGAAGCTTTCTTT
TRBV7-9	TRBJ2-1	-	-	CASSLSRGRDNEQFF	TGTGCCAGCAGCTTAAGTCGAGGGCGTGACAATGAGCAGTTCTTC
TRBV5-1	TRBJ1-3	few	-	CASSLGTLSGNTIYF	TGCGCCAGCAGCTTGGGGACCCTATCTGGAAACACCATATATTTT
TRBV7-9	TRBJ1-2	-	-	CASSLAQGFNGYTF	TGTGCCAGCAGCTTAGCGCAAGGGTTCAATGGCTACACCTTC
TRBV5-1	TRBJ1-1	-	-	CASSPGTGKAEAFF	TGCGCCAGCAGCCCCGGAACCGGAAAGGCTGAAGCTTTCTTT
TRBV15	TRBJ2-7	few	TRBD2	CATSRGASGTYEQYF	TGTGCCACCAGCAGAGGAGCTAGCGGCACCTACGAGCAGTACTTC
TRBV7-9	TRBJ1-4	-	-	CASSGGGFEKLFF	TGTGCCAGCAGCGGGGGAGGGTTTGAAAAACTGTTTTTT
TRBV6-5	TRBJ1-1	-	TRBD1	CASSYRDRGNTEAFF	TGTGCCAGCAGTTACCGGGACAGGGGGAACACTGAAGCTTTCTTT
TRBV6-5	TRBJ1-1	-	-	CASSYSIIGTEAFF	TGTGCCAGCAGTTACTCGATTATTGGCACTGAAGCTTTCTTT
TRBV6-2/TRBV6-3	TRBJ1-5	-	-	CASSQGRGKSSNQPQHF	TGTGCCAGCAGCCAAGGACGGGGAAAATCTAGCAATCAGCCCCAGCATTTT
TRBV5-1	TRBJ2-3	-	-	CASSLALGGNTDTQYF	TGCGCCAGCAGCTTGGCGCTTGGCGGCAACACAGATACGCAGTATTTT
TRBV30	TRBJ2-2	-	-	CAWSTTHSGELFF	TGTGCCTGGAGCACCACCCACTCCGGGGAGCTGTTTTTT